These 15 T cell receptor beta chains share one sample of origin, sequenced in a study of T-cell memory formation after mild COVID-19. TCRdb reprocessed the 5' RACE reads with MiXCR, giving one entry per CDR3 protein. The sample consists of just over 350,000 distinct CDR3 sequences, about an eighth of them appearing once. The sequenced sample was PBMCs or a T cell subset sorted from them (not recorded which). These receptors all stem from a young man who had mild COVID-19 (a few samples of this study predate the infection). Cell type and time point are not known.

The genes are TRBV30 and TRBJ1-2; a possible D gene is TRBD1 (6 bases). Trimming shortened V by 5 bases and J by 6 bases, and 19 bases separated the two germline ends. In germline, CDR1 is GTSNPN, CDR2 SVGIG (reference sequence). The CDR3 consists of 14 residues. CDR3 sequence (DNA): TGTGCCTGGGGGGGTCCCTGGGGGGCGAATGGCTACACCTTC. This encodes CAWGGPWGANGYTF.

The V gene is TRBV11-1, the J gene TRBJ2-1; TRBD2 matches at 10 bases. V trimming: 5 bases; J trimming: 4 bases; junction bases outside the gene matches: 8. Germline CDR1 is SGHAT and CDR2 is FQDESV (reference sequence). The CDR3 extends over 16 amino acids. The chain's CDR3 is CASSQHLAGEYNEQFF. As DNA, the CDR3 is TGTGCCAGCAGCCAGCACCTAGCGGGGGAGTACAATGAGCAGTTCTTC.

This chain's CDR3 is CASSSGQDPRNAFF. CDR3 nucleotide sequence: TGTGCCAGCAGTTCCGGACAGGACCCCCGGAACGCTTTCTTT. The gene calls are TRBV6-5 and TRBJ1-1; 7 nucleotides line up with TRBD1. Germline trimming cut 4 bases from V and 11 bases from J; bases unmatched to any gene: 13. The CDR3 length is 14 residues. Germline CDR1 MNHEY, CDR2 SVGAGI.

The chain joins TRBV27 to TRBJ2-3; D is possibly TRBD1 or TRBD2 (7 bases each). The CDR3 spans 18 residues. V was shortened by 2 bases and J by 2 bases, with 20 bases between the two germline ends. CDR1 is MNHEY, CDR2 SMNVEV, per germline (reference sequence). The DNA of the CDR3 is TGTGCCAGCAGTTTAGGTTCGGGACTACAGGGGATCACAGATACGCAGTATTTT. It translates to CASSLGSGLQGITDTQYF.

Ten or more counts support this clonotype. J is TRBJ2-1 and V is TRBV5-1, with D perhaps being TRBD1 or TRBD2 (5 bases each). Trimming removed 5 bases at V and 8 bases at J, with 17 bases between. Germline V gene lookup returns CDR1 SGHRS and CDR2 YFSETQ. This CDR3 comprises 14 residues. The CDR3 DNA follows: TGCGCCAGCAGACCGGGACCCCAAGGAGATGAGCAGTTCTTC. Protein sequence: CASRPGPQGDEQFF.

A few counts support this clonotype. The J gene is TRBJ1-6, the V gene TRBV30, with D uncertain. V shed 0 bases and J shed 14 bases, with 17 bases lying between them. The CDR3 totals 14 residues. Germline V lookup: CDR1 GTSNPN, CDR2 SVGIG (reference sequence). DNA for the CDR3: TGTGCCTGGAGTGTGGGAGGCTCCCTGGCGGCCCTCCACTTT. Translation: CAWSVGGSLAALHF.

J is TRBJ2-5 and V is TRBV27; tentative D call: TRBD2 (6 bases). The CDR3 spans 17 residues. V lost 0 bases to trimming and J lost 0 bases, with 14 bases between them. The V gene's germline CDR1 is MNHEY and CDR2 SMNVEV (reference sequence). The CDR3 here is CASSLSAGPEYQETQYF. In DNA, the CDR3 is TGTGCCAGCAGTTTATCGGCGGGGCCCGAGTACCAAGAGACCCAGTACTTC.

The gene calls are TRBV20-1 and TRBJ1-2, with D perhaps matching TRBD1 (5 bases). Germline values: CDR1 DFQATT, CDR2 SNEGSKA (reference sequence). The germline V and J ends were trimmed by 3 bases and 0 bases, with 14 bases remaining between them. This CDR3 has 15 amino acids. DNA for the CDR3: TGCAGTGCTAGTGACCGGGACGGGACTAACTATGGCTACACCTTC. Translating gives CSASDRDGTNYGYTF.

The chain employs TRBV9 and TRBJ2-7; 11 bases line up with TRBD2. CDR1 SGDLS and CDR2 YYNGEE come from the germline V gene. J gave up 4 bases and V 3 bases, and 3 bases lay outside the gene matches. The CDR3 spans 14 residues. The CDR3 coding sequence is TGTGCCAGCAGCGGACTAGCGGGGTTATACGAGCAGTACTTC. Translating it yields CASSGLAGLYEQYF.

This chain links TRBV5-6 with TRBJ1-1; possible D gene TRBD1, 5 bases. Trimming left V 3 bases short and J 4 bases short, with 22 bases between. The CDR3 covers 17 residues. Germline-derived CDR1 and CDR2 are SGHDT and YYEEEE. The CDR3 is CASSYQGSWIGGTEAFF. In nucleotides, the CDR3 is TGTGCCAGCAGCTATCAGGGATCCTGGATTGGGGGCACTGAAGCTTTCTTT.

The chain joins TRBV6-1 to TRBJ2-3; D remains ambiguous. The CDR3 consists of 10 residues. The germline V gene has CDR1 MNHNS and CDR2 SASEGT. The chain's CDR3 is CGLSTDTQYF. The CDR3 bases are TGTGGCCTGAGCACAGATACGCAGTATTTT.

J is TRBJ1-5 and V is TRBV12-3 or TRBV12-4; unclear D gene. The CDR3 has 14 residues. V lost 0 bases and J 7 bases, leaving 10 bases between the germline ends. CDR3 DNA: TGTGCCAGCAGTTTAGCGAGGTTGGGGCAGCCCCAGCATTTT. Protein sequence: CASSLARLGQPQHF.

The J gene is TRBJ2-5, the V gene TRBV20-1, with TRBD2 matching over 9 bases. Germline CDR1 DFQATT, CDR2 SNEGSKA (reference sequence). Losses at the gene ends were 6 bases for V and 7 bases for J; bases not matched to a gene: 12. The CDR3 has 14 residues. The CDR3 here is CSARGSGGRWTQYF. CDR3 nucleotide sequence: TGCAGTGCCCGGGGTAGCGGGGGCAGGTGGACCCAGTACTTC.

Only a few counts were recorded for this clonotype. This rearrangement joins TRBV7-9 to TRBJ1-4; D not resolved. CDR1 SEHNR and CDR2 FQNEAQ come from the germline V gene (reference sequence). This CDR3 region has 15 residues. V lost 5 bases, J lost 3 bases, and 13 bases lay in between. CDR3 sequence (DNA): TGTGCCAGCAGCCGCCCGGGCGCGGCTAATGAAAAACTGTTTTTT. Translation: CASSRPGAANEKLFF.

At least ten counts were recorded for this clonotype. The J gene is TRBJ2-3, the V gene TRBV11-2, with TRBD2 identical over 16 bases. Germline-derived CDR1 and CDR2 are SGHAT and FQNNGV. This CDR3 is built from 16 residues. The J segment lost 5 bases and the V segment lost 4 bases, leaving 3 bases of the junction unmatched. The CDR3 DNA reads TGTGCCAGCAGCTCGGGACTAGCGGGGGGGGGAGATACGCAGTATTTT. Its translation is CASSSGLAGGGDTQYF. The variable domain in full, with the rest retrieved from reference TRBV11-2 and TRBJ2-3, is EAGVAQSPRYKIIEKRQSVAFWCNPISGHATLYWYQQILGQGPKLLIQFQNNGVVDDSQLPKDRFSAERLKGVDSTLKIQPAKLEDSAVYLCASSSGLAGGGDTQYFGPGTRLTVL.